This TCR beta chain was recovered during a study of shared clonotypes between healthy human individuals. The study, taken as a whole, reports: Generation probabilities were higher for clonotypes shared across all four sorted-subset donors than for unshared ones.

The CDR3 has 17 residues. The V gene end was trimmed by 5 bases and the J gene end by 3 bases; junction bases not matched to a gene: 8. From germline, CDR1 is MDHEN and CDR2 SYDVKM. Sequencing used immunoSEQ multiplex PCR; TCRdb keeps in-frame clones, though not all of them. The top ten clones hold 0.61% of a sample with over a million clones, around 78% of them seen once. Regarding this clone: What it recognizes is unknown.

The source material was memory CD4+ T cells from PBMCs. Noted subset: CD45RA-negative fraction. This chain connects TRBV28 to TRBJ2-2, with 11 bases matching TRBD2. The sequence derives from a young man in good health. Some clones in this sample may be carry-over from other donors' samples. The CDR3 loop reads CASSAIALAGDTGELFF. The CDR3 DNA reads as TGTGCCAGCAGTGCCATAGCACTAGCGGGGGACACCGGGGAGCTGTTTTTT.